This TCR beta chain was retrieved from a study of read filtering for tumor transcriptome and immune sequencing (TCRdb year 2020). Background on the whole study: The cohort consisted of about 17 male and over eleven female patients, with a mean age of roughly 66 years and an age range of about 40 to 85. By revised international staging, eight or nine patients were R-ISS I, some 17 were R-ISS II and roughly seven were R-ISS III. After DNase treatment, whole-transcriptome libraries were prepared using the TruSeq RNA Access Library Prep Kit. TCR-region mapped reads per sample ranged from about 4.05 to 11 million with IR-seq versus only roughly 80 to 1273 with RNA-seq. Using the same bone marrow samples, the study compared TCR repertoires obtained by targeted immune repertoire sequencing with those obtained by bulk whole-transcriptome sequencing. One of the main goals was to work out a read-filtering strategy for immune repertoire data, in particular whether clonotypes backed by only a single read should be removed.

This clonotype occurred many times. This receptor's antigen is unknown. Base qualities were left out, and no much larger clone turns up one base away. What the authors observed across the whole study: Removing single-read clonotypes increased the correlation between IR-seq and RNA-seq shared clonotype proportions. Clonotypes were captured by IR-seq at much higher depth and more reliably than by RNA-seq, and smaller IR-seq throughput was sufficient for identification of most shared clonotypes. The sorted CD138-negative fraction was composed of a mixed bone marrow immune population rather than of purified T cells. In IR-seq, single-read clonotypes were about four fifths of clonotypes but approximately 3.5% of total reads; in RNA-seq they were roughly 72% of clonotypes and about 41% of reads.

Each patient had bone marrow sampled at the time of active disease. Isolation of bone marrow mononuclear cells was performed by Ficoll-Hypaque density gradient centrifugation. Myeloma plasma cells were removed and CD138-negative cells were collected by negative selection after labeling with CD138 magnetic microbeads on a MACS separator. Flow cytometry with CD138 antibodies on an Attune NxT was used to check how pure the isolated cells were. TRIzol reagent was used to extract total RNA, which was then quantified with a NanoDrop spectrophotometer. Paired RNA-seq and IR-seq were performed on each patient's CD138-negative bone marrow sample. Cut back by 4 bases and 4 bases, the V and J ends lie 23 bases apart. Measured from the cysteine to the phenylalanine, the CDR3 is 17 residues long. Only the CDR3 part of the read is kept: 51 bases, read in frame from the first base. Reading the germline V gene gives CDR1 LGHNA and CDR2 YNFKEQ.

TCR libraries were built from roughly 400 ng RNA with the Immunoverse kit, using molecular barcoded adaptors covering alpha/delta and beta/gamma chains. TCR library preparation was performed with the same RNA that was used for transcriptome sequencing. TCR libraries were sequenced on an Illumina HiSeq 4000 with 2 x 150 cycles. Per the source publication's procedure: With MiXCR, TCR reads were aligned to human V, D, J and C references and assembled into CDR3 clonotypes, with quality filtering and error correction included. The tcR package in R was used to analyze clonotype counts and gene usage diversity. Raw mapping reads were checked after the RNA-seq reads had been mapped by STAR aligner version 2.5.3a onto the human GRCh37 genome. IR-seq fastq files were randomly downsampled with Seqtk 1.3 to test the effect of sequencing depth on detected clonotypes. The public reads were quality trimmed at Q25 with fastp and then assembled into clones with MiXCR by TCRdb, keeping productive beta chains. Each CDR3 protein appears once, grouped with its most common genes and DNA. TCRdb, rather than the study authors, made the V and J calls. Counted in this sample were approximately 140,000 distinct CDR3 sequences; less than 15% of them appeared once. The ten largest clones capture around 8.2% of the sample.

The receptor comes from a donor at least 40 years old with multiple myeloma. Sequencing was performed on a population of CD138-negative cells sorted from bone marrow. Taken with the paper, the label for cell subset or site translates to: bone marrow mononuclear cells depleted of CD138+ plasma/myeloma cells by negative magnetic selection. The V and J genes are TRBV4-2 and TRBJ2-7; a tentative D match to TRBD2 spans 5 bases. The DNA reads as follows: TGTGCCAGCAGCCCGCTCGTAGAGCGGAGGTTACCTTACGAGCAGTACTTC. Translated, it reads CASSPLVERRLPYEQYF.